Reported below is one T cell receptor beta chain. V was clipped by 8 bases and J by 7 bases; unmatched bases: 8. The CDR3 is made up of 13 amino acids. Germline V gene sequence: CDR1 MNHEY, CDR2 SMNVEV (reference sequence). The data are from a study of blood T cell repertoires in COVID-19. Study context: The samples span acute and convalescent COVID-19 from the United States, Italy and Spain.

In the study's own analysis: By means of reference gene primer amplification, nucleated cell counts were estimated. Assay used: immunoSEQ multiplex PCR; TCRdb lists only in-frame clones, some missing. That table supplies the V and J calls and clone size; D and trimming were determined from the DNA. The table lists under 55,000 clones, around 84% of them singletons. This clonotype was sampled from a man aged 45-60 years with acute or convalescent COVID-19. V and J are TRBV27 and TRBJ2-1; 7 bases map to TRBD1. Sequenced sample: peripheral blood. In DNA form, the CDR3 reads TGTGCCAGCTGTCAGACAGGGATGAATGAGCAGTTCTTC. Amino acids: CASCQTGMNEQFF.